These T cell receptor beta chains were read from a single sample in a study of cytomegalovirus exposure and HLA in healthy donors. This table comes from immunoSEQ multiplex PCR, and its TCRdb copy is limited to in-frame clones, with some not included. The sample consists of 99,000 or so clones, around four fifths of them appearing once. Material for sequencing was PBMCs. These receptors all stem from a woman in her 40s in good health and CMV-seropositive. The CDR3 runs from the conserved cysteine through the conserved F or W. A D gene is named only where the DNA matches it firmly. Clone size is shown for a subset of rows, as once, few, many or a class of expanded clone.

>TRBJ2-7|.|TRBV7-2|TRBD2
CASSKGRGRTYEQYF
TGTGCCAGCAGCAAGGGGCGGGGGAGAACCTACGAGCAGTACTTC
>TRBJ1-2|.|TRBV27|.
CASSLSGAYGYTF
TGTGCCAGCAGTTTATCAGGGGCCTATGGCTACACCTTC
>TRBJ2-7|.|TRBV27|TRBD2
CASTWGSGGSEQYF
TGTGCCAGCACCTGGGGGAGCGGGGGGTCCGAGCAGTACTTC
>TRBJ2-7|.|TRBV28|.
CASSFTPRLTPPYEQYF
TGTGCCAGCAGTTTTACTCCCCGACTCACACCCCCCTACGAGCAGTACTTC
>TRBJ2-7|.|TRBV5-1|.
CASSAGYEQYF
TGCGCCAGCAGCGCGGGGTACGAGCAGTACTTC
>TRBJ2-2|.|TRBV7-2|.
CASSLERAAGELFF
TGTGCCAGCAGCTTAGAGAGGGCAGCCGGGGAGCTGTTTTTT
>TRBJ1-1|.|TRBV19|TRBD1
CASSISGGAPRAFF
TGTGCCAGTAGTATATCAGGGGGCGCCCCCAGAGCTTTCTTT
>TRBJ2-7|few|TRBV28|TRBD2
CASSLILAGDLSYEQYF
TGTGCCAGCAGTTTAATCCTAGCGGGGGACCTCTCCTACGAGCAGTACTTC
>TRBJ1-3|.|TRBV21-1|.
CASSRAGGQFSGNTIYF
TGTGCCAGCAGCAGAGCGGGGGGACAGTTCTCTGGAAACACCATATATTTT
>TRBJ2-2|once|TRBV5-8|TRBD1
CASIVDRVNTGELFF
TGTGCCAGCATCGTCGACAGGGTAAACACCGGGGAGCTGTTTTTT
>TRBJ1-2|.|TRBV29-1|.
CSVRHSLGQGKNYGYTF
TGCAGCGTCCGCCACAGCTTAGGGCAGGGGAAAAACTATGGCTACACCTTC
>TRBJ2-6|.|TRBV28|.
CASSPETVSGANVLTF
TGTGCCAGCAGCCCCGAGACAGTCTCTGGGGCCAACGTCCTGACTTTC
>TRBJ2-7|few|TRBV6-5|TRBD1
CASEDRGFYEQYF
TGTGCCAGCGAGGACAGGGGGTTTTACGAGCAGTACTTC
>TRBJ2-7|.|TRBV19|.
CASSLTESSYEQYF
TGTGCCAGTAGTTTGACGGAGAGCTCCTACGAGCAGTACTTC
>TRBJ2-5|.|TRBV7-2|.
CASSTHPPGGKTQYF
TGTGCCAGCAGCACACACCCGCCCGGGGGAAAGACCCAGTACTTC
>TRBJ2-7|.|TRBV5-1|.
CASSIGKQWRDEQYF
TGCGCCAGCAGCATAGGCAAGCAATGGAGGGACGAGCAGTACTTC
>TRBJ2-1|.|TRBV19|TRBD1
CASSPYAGGGSYNEQFF
TGTGCCAGTAGTCCATACGCAGGGGGCGGCTCCTACAATGAGCAGTTCTTC
>TRBJ2-1|few|TRBV28|TRBD2
CASSFGGSGGRYNEQFF
TGTGCCAGCAGTTTCGGGGGTAGCGGGGGGCGATACAATGAGCAGTTCTTC
>TRBJ2-5|.|TRBV5-1|.
CASSFLQIQETQYF
TGCGCCAGCAGCTTCCTACAGATACAAGAGACCCAGTACTTC
>TRBJ1-2|once|TRBV2|TRBD1
CASRKGTDGGYTF
TGTGCCAGCAGGAAAGGGACAGATGGTGGCTACACCTTC
>TRBJ2-5|.|TRBV18|TRBD2
CASTELLAVQETQYF
TGTGCCAGCACAGAACTTCTAGCGGTCCAAGAGACCCAGTACTTC
>TRBJ1-2|once|TRBV9|.
CASSSLSVPYGYTF
TGTGCCAGCAGCTCCCTATCGGTCCCCTATGGCTACACCTTC
>TRBJ2-7|.|TRBV7-7|TRBD1
CASSRGQTVSQDGILYEQYF
TGTGCCAGCAGCCGGGGACAGACGGTATCCCAAGACGGTATCCTCTACGAGCAGTACTTC
>TRBJ2-7|.|TRBV28|.
CASSFEEWGEQYF
TGTGCCAGCAGTTTCGAGGAATGGGGCGAGCAGTACTTC
>TRBJ1-1|.|TRBV7-2|.
CASSFRGDNTEAFF
TGTGCCAGCAGCTTCCGGGGGGACAACACTGAAGCTTTCTTT
>TRBJ1-1|.|TRBV21-1|.
CASSNGTGQEPEAFF
TGTGCCAGCAGCAACGGGACCGGACAGGAACCTGAAGCTTTCTTT
>TRBJ1-4|.|TRBV28|.
CASRPPRTTNEKLFF
TGTGCCAGCAGGCCCCCGCGTACGACTAATGAAAAACTGTTTTTT
>TRBJ1-6|.|TRBV10-3|.
CAISDRGGDNSPLHF
TGTGCCATCAGTGACAGGGGTGGGGATAATTCACCCCTCCACTTT